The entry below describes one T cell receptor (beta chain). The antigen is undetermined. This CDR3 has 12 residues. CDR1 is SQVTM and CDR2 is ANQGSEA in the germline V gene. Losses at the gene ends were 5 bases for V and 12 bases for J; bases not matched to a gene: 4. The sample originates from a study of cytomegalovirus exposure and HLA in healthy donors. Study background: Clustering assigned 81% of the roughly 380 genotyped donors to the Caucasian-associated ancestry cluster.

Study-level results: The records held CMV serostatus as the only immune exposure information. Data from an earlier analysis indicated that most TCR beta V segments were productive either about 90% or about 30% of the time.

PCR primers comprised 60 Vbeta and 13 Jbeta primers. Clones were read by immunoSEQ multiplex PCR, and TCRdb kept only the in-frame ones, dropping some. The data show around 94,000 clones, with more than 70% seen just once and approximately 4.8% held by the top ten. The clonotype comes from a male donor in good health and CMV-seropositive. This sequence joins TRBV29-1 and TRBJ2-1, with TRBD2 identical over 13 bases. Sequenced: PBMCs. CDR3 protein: CSVRTSGSVQFF. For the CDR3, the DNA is TGCAGCGTTAGGACTAGCGGGAGCGTGCAGTTCTTC.